This T cell receptor (beta chain) was observed in a study of cytomegalovirus exposure and HLA in healthy donors. 60 Vbeta and 13 Jbeta primers were used in PCR. Profiling relied on immunoSEQ multiplex PCR, and the TCRdb table lists in-frame clones only, not all of them. The sample lists about 78,000 clones, roughly 63% occurring once. Germline-derived CDR1 and CDR2 are LNHNV and YYDKDF (reference sequence). Trimming took off 4 bases at V and 3 bases at J, with 12 bases between the two ends. The CDR3 length is 14 residues. This receptor was obtained from a man aged 30 to 45 in good health and CMV-seropositive. J is TRBJ1-1 and V is TRBV15; unclear D gene. The specimen was PBMCs. The CDR3 is CATSKSRRDTEAFF. For the CDR3, the DNA is TGTGCCACCAGCAAGTCAAGACGGGACACTGAAGCTTTCTTT.